Listed here are 21 T cell receptor beta chains from one sample, sequenced in a study of OX40 agonist ivuxolimab in advanced cancers. Clones were read by immunoSEQ multiplex PCR, and TCRdb kept only the in-frame ones, dropping some. The data hold over 15,000 clones, with around two thirds observed a single time. This sample comprised CD4+ or CD8+ T cells sorted from blood, obtained in a trial of the OX40 agonist ivuxolimab. All receptors derive from an adult with an advanced solid tumor such as melanoma, head and neck, liver or kidney cancer.

The sample holds one count of this clone. Here the CDR3 DNA reads TGTGCCAGCAGCCCCCGGGACAGGGGGGGTATGAACACTGAAGCTTTCTTT. Amino acid sequence: CASSPRDRGGMNTEAFF. The chain combines TRBV7-6 with TRBJ1-1; 11 bases map to TRBD1. CDR1 SGHVS and CDR2 FNYEAQ come from the germline V gene. Germline trimming cut 5 bases from V and 0 bases from J; bases unmatched to any gene: 8. This CDR3 spans 17 amino acids.

There are a few counts of this clone. This sequence joins TRBV10-3 and TRBJ2-7; TRBD1 is a possible D gene (6 bases). The CDR3 sequence is 11 residues long. Germline CDR1 and CDR2: ENHRY and SYGVKD. V lost 11 bases, J lost 7 bases, and 15 bases lay in between. The CDR3 sequence: CASRGGGEQYF. CDR3 DNA: TGTGCCTCGAGAGGGGGTGGAGAGCAGTACTTC.

The V and J genes are TRBV5-1 and TRBJ1-6, with D possibly being TRBD1 (5 bases). The V and J ends lost 0 bases and 6 bases respectively, with 7 bases between them. The CDR3 is 14 residues long. CDR1 SGHRS and CDR2 YFSETQ come from the germline V gene. The CDR3 DNA follows: TGCGCCAGCAGCTTGGCCGGGGGTAATTCACCCCTCCACTTT. This translates into CASSLAGGNSPLHF.

This clone was observed a handful of times. The chain combines TRBV13 with TRBJ2-7; the match to TRBD1 covers 11 bases. V trimming: 4 bases; J trimming: 4 bases; junction bases outside the gene matches: 3. Germline V gene lookup returns CDR1 PRHDT and CDR2 FYEKMQ (reference sequence). The CDR3 has 14 amino acids. The DNA for the CDR3 is TGTGCCAGCAGCTCCGGACAGGGGGCTTACGAGCAGTACTTC. Translation: CASSSGQGAYEQYF.

This clone is judged medium-sized (0.01 to 0.1%). This chain connects TRBV7-6 to TRBJ1-5; D ambiguous. V was trimmed by 4 bases and J by 9 bases, leaving 7 bases between them. This CDR3 comprises 11 residues. Germline V CDR1 and CDR2: SGHVS, FNYEAQ. The CDR3 DNA reads TGTGCCAGCAGCTCCGGTGGGCCCCAGCATTTT. Its protein product is CASSSGGPQHF.

V gene TRBV19 combines with J gene TRBJ1-5; 7 bases match TRBD1. The CDR3 sequence is 16 residues long. CDR1 LNHDA and CDR2 SQIVND come from the germline V gene (reference sequence). V shed 5 bases, J shed 6 bases, and the junction held 13 bases outside the gene matches. The CDR3 region has the DNA TGTGCCAGTAGTTTTAACGACAGGGAAGAGACTCAGCCCCAGCATTTT. It codes for CASSFNDREETQPQHF.

Relative to its sample, this clone is medium-sized. The chain links TRBV6-5 to TRBJ2-2; maybe TRBD2 (6 bases). Germline-derived CDR1 and CDR2 are MNHEY and SVGAGI. Deletions cut 7 bases from V and 6 bases from J, with 15 bases between. The CDR3 extends over 14 amino acids. This CDR3 is CASNHVGGAGELFF. The CDR3 coding sequence is TGTGCCAGCAACCACGTAGGAGGGGCCGGGGAGCTGTTTTTT.

In its sample, this clone is medium-sized. V and J are TRBV30 and TRBJ1-1; D gene unclear. Germline CDR1 and CDR2: GTSNPN and SVGIG (reference sequence). The CDR3 covers 18 residues. Trimming shortened V by 2 bases and J by 0 bases, and 22 bases separated the two germline ends. Here the CDR3 DNA reads TGTGCCTGGAGTCCCCGCCCTTCAACCCGCTCCATGAACACTGAAGCTTTCTTT. Protein product: CAWSPRPSTRSMNTEAFF.

The chain joins TRBV10-3 to TRBJ2-3; 10 nucleotides align to TRBD1. CDR3 length: 15 residues. Germline V gene sequence: CDR1 ENHRY, CDR2 SYGVKD. The V segment lost 8 bases and the J segment 3 bases; nucleotides outside the gene matches: 8. CDR3 DNA: TGTGCCATCTCTGGGGGACAGGGGAGTACAGATACGCAGTATTTT. Its protein is CAISGGQGSTDTQYF.

The chain has TRBV2 and TRBJ2-7; weak D call: TRBD1 (6 bases). CDR1 SNHLY and CDR2 FYNNEI come from the germline V gene. Trimming pared 6 bases from V and 1 base from J, leaving 10 bases between. There are 13 residues in the CDR3. CDR3 DNA sequence: TGTGCCAGCAGGCCAGGGGAATCCTACGAGCAGTACTTC. It encodes CASRPGESYEQYF.

V gene TRBV28 combines with J gene TRBJ2-1; TRBD1 is a possible D gene (6 bases). The CDR3 is 13 residues long. V lost 6 bases and J lost 3, with 9 bases in between. Germline V lookup: CDR1 MDHEN, CDR2 SYDVKM. The DNA for the CDR3 is TGTGCCAGCAGCTGGACAGTCTACAATGAGCAGTTCTTC. It codes for CASSWTVYNEQFF. The entire variable domain, with the rest obtained from reference TRBV28 and TRBJ2-1, is as follows: DVKVTQSSRYLVKRTGEKVFLECVQDMDHENMFWYRQDPGLGLRLIYFSYDVKMKEKGDIPEGYSVSREKKERFSLILESASTNQTSMYLCASSWTVYNEQFFGPGTRLTVL.

This clone was detected only a few times. The CDR3 loop reads CASSEDRGHTEAFF. The CDR3 DNA is TGTGCCAGCAGTGAAGACAGGGGGCACACTGAAGCTTTCTTT. The V and J genes are TRBV25-1 and TRBJ1-1; 10 positions agree with TRBD1. The germline V gene encodes CDR1 MGHDK and CDR2 SYGVNS. CDR3 length: 14 amino acids. V shed 2 bases, J shed 3 bases, and the junction held 0 bases outside the gene matches.

The chain is built from TRBV6-5 and TRBJ2-5; possibly TRBD2 for D (6 bases). Trimming took off 8 bases at V and 5 bases at J, with 15 bases between the two ends. The CDR3 covers 13 residues. Germline V CDR1 and CDR2: MNHEY, SVGAGI. The chain's CDR3 is CASSLDGGETQYF. The CDR3 bases are TGTGCCAGCTCATTGGACGGAGGGGAGACCCAGTACTTC.

The CDR3 reads CASSTCTDRGCHIQYF. The DNA for the CDR3 is TGTGCCAGCAGTACGTGTACGGACAGGGGGTGTCACATTCAGTACTTC. This sequence joins TRBV6-4 and TRBJ2-4; 10 positions agree with TRBD1. Looked up from germline, CDR1 is MRHNA and CDR2 is SNTAGT. This CDR3 comprises 16 residues. After removal of 5 bases from V and 8 bases from J, the junction contained 12 bases not matched to a gene.

The genes are TRBV7-8 and TRBJ1-2; 10 bases are a match to TRBD1. J gave up 6 bases and V 5 bases, and 9 bases lay outside the gene matches. This CDR3 is 15 amino acids long. The germline CDR1 and CDR2 sequences are SGHVS and FQNEAQ. The CDR3 loop is CASSPLDRGPDGYTF. CDR3 DNA: TGTGCCAGCAGCCCCTTAGACAGGGGGCCAGATGGCTACACCTTC. The full variable domain, in which reference TRBV7-8 and TRBJ1-2 provide the parts outside the CDR3, is GAGVSQSPRYKVAKRGQDVALRCDPISGHVSLFWYQQALGQGPEFLTYFQNEAQLDKSGLPSDRFFAERPEGSVSTLKIQRTQQEDSAVYLCASSPLDRGPDGYTFGSGTRLTVV.

This clone was seen more than once but under ten times. The genes are TRBV28 and TRBJ2-3; 7 bases align to TRBD2. V dropped 10 bases and J dropped 1; count of bases not matched to a gene: 8. The CDR3 sequence is 14 residues long. Germline V gene lookup returns CDR1 MDHEN and CDR2 SYDVKM. The CDR3 DNA reads as TGTGCCATCGATCGGGGGGTGGGCACAGATACGCAGTATTTT. Encoded protein: CAIDRGVGTDTQYF.

This clone was seen more than once but under ten times. V usage is TRBV10-3 and J usage is TRBJ1-4, with D maybe TRBD1 (6 bases). The germline CDR1 and CDR2 sequences are ENHRY and SYGVKD. Deletions cut 0 bases from V and 3 bases from J, with 8 bases between. The CDR3 is 15 amino acids. CDR3: CAISESTGANEKLFF. DNA for the CDR3: TGTGCCATCAGTGAGTCGACAGGAGCTAATGAAAAACTGTTTTTT.

The chain combines TRBV4-1 with TRBJ2-7, with 10 bases lining up with TRBD2. V lost 0 bases, J lost 0 bases, and 8 bases stayed unmatched. Germline V CDR1 and CDR2: MGHRA, YSYEKL. The CDR3 is 18 amino acids. CDR3 amino acids: CASSQEPSGSPSSYEQYF. CDR3 in DNA: TGCGCCAGCAGCCAAGAGCCTAGCGGGAGCCCGAGCTCCTACGAGCAGTACTTC.

The rearrangement joins TRBV19 to TRBJ2-3, with D possibly being TRBD1 or TRBD2 (5 bases each). CDR1 is LNHDA and CDR2 is SQIVND in the germline V gene (reference sequence). V was trimmed by 4 bases and J by 5 bases, leaving 13 bases between them. This CDR3 spans 14 amino acids. CDR3 coding DNA: TGTGCCAGTAGTACTGGGGGAGTGCAAGATACGCAGTATTTT. Translated, it gives CASSTGGVQDTQYF.

The chain uses TRBV6-5 and TRBJ1-2; D is undetermined. The CDR3 contains 15 residues. V shed 5 bases and J shed 1 base, with 14 bases lying between them. Germline CDR1 MNHEY, CDR2 SVGAGI. The CDR3 nucleotides are TGTGCCAGCAGTCCGGAAAACAGCTATAACTATGGCTACACCTTC. Its translation is CASSPENSYNYGYTF.

This chain uses TRBV6-6 with TRBJ2-2; D is perhaps TRBD1 (5 bases). Trimming took off 0 bases at V and 1 base at J, with 6 bases between the two ends. This CDR3 comprises 15 residues. CDR1 is MNHNY and CDR2 is SVGAGI in the germline V gene (reference sequence). As DNA, the CDR3 is TGTGCCAGCAGTTACTCGACAGAGAACACCGGGGAGCTGTTTTTT. Protein: CASSYSTENTGELFF.